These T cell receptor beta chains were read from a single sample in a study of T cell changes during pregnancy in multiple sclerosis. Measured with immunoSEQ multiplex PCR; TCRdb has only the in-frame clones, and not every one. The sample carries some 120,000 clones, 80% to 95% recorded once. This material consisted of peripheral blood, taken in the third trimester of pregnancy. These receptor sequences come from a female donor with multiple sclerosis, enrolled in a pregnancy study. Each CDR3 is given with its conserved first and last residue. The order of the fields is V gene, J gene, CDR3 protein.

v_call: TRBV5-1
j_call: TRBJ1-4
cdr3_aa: CASSLERGEKLFF

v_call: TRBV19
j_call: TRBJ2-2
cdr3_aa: CASSPLGRANTGELFF

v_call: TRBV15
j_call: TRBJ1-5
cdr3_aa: CATSRDEGRLGRPQHF

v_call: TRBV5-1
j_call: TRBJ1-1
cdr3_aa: CASSQLQGVGVFF

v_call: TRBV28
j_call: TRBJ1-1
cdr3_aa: CASSLLRSMNTEAFF

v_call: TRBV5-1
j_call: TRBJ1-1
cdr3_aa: CASSLDQGIPEAFF

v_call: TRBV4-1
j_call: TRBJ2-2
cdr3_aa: CASSQRGDRAIGELFF

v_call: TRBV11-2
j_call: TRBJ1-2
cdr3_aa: CASRGAGPEGYTF

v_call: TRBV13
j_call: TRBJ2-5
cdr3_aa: CASSLESSRGGLKTQYF

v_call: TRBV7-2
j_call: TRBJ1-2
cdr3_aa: CASSPDSKGGYTF

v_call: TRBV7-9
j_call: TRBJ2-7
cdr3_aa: CASSMSSYEQYF

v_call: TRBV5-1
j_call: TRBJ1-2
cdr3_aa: CASSLDPQGAYGYTF

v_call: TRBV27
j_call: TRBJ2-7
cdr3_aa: CASSLFREGYEQYF

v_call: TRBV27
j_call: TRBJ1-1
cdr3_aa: CASSLAVGRGTTEAFF

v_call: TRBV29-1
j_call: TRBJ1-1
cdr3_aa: CSVTDRKAEAFF

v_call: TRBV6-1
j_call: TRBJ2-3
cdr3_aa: CASSVDRVHTDTQYF

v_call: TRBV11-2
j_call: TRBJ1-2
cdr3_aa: CASSSDSDPNYGYTF

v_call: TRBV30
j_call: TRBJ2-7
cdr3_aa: CAWSQYEGAWGSEQYF

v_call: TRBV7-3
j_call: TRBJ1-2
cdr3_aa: CASSLGGWGGAGGYTF

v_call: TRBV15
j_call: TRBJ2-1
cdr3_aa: CATSRDSGTFYNEQFF

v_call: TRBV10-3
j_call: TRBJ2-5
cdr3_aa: CATGLAVQETQYF

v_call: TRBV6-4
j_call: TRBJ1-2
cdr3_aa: CASRGTGENGYTF

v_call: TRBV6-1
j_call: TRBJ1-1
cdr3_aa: CASSGTGVRGAFF

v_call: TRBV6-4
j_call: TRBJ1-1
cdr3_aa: CASSDDRVNTEAFF

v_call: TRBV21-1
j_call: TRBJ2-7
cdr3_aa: CASNYRVKGEQYF

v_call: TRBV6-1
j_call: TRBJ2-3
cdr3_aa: CASSAITGRTDTQYF

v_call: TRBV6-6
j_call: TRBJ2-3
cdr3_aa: CASSYEAEDTQYF

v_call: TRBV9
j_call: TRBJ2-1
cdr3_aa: CASSPRSGDSYNEQFF

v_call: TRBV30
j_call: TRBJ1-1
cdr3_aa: CAWSVTQNTEAFF

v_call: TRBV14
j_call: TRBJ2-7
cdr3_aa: CASSPIADTYEQYF

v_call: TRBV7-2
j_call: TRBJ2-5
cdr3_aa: CASSLGASGGTQETQYF

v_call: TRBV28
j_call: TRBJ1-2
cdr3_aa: CASSLSLRQAYGYTF

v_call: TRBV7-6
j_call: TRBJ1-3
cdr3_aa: CASSLGGNGNTIYF

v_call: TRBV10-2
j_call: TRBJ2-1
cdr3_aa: CASNLAGGNEQFF

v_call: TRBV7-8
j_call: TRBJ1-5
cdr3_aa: CASSPDRNEPQPQHF

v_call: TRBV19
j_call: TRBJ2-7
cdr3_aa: CASSIGQDPYEQYF

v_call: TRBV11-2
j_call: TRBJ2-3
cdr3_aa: CASSLGGGGSTDTQYF

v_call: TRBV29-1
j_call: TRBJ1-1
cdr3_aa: CSVVFPGTEAFF

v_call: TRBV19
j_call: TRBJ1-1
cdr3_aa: CASSVYRNAEAFF

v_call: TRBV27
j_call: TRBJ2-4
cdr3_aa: CASSLTGTGSFQYF

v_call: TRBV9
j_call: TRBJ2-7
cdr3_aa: CASSEGGKAGYEQYF

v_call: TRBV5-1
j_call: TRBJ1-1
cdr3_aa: CASSLTGDALNTEAFF

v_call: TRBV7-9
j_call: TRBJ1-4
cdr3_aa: CASSLGDRVGEKLFF

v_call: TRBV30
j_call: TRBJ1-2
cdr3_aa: CAWSGTTGGLNYGYTF

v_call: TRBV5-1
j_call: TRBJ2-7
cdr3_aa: CASSSDSISYEQYF